These 9 T cell receptor beta chains came from one sample sequenced in a study of T cells in Graves' hyperthyroidism and ophthalmopathy. RNA transcripts gave rise to amplified TCR beta CDR3 regions. Researchers ran a first-round RT-PCR on the TCR CDR3 using the HTBI primer set. TCRdb re-derived calls from the multiplex PCR reads in MiXCR, one entry per CDR3 protein. The table shows roughly 630,000 distinct CDR3 sequences, with 15% to 19% occurring only once. The source material was blood. The receptor source for this set is a woman aged 25 to 45 with Graves' hyperthyroidism.

At least ten counts were recorded for this clonotype. The chain recombines TRBV28 with TRBJ1-6; 7 bases line up with TRBD1. CDR3 length: 13 amino acids. Germline CDR1 reads MDHEN; CDR2 reads SYDVKM. J lost 7 bases, V lost 8 bases, and 5 bases had no gene match. The CDR3 loop is CASVGQRNSPLHF. In nucleotides, the CDR3 is TGTGCCAGCGTGGGACAGAGGAATTCACCCCTCCACTTT.

The table lists this clonotype with a few counts. V is TRBV13 and J is TRBJ2-5; 14 bases are a match to TRBD2. V lost 5 bases and J lost 7; bases outside the gene matches: 24. Looked up from germline, CDR1 is PRHDT and CDR2 is FYEKMQ (reference sequence). This CDR3 has 21 residues. CDR3: CASSTTQIGTSGSSTAWTQYF. CDR3 bases: TGTGCCAGCAGCACGACCCAAATCGGGACTAGCGGGAGTTCGACTGCATGGACCCAGTACTTC.

A few counts support this clonotype. The rearrangement links TRBV19 to TRBJ2-2; D is unclear. This CDR3 region has 16 residues. Trimming removed 3 bases from V and 5 bases from J, with 16 bases in between. Looked up from germline, CDR1 is LNHDA and CDR2 is SQIVND (reference sequence). The CDR3 DNA is TGTGCCAGTAGTATTTCAACAGTTGGTATAACCGGGGAGCTGTTTTTT. Encoded protein: CASSISTVGITGELFF.

This clonotype showed up many times. The V and J genes are TRBV12-5 and TRBJ2-2; D not resolved. The germline CDR1 and CDR2 sequences are LGHNT and FRNRAP. The V end lost 1 base, the J end lost 2 bases, and 2 bases lay between the germline ends. There are 13 residues in the CDR3. CDR3 nucleotide sequence: TGTGCTAGTGGTTTGGAAAACACCGGGGAGCTGTTTTTT. As protein: CASGLENTGELFF.

This clonotype was seen many times. V is TRBV6-2 or TRBV6-3 and J is TRBJ2-3; D may be TRBD2 (5 bases). The CDR3 extends over 15 amino acids. Trimming took off 6 bases at V and 6 bases at J, with 19 bases between the two ends. CDR1 is MNHEY, CDR2 SVGEGT, per germline. In DNA form, the CDR3 reads TGTGCCAGCAGGAAGCGGTCGACGGGCCGGGATACGCAGTATTTT. It yields the protein CASRKRSTGRDTQYF.

This clonotype was counted between two and nine times. This CDR3 is missing its conserved last phenylalanine or tryptophan, likely due to a read error. The J gene is TRBJ2-7, the V gene TRBV20-1, with TRBD2 as a possible D gene (5 bases). Germline V gene data show CDR1 as DFQATT and CDR2 as SNEGSKA (reference sequence). The CDR3 is 14 residues long. The V end was cut by 0 bases, the J end by 1 base, with 10 bases between. The CDR3 is CSARDSGLSYEQYS. The CDR3 DNA follows: TGCAGTGCTAGAGATTCAGGACTTTCCTACGAGCAGTACTCC.

J is TRBJ2-5 and V is TRBV6-2 or TRBV6-3, with a tentative D call TRBD2 (6 bases). The CDR3 is 14 residues long. Germline V CDR1 and CDR2: MNHEY, SVGEGT. V lost 3 bases and J 4 bases, leaving 12 bases between the germline ends. CDR3 nucleotides: TGTGCCAGCAGTTATCGCCCGGAGGGAGAGACCCAGTACTTC. Translating it yields CASSYRPEGETQYF.

In its sample, this clonotype was seen many times. The chain has TRBV6-5 and TRBJ2-3, with 9 bases matching TRBD2. CDR3 length: 16 amino acids. Germline V gives CDR1 MNHEY, CDR2 SVGAGI. Trimming cost V 0 bases and J 2 bases; bases outside gene matches: 3. The CDR3 is CASSYSLAGSTDTQYF. Written as DNA, the CDR3 is TGTGCCAGCAGTTACTCGCTAGCGGGATCCACAGATACGCAGTATTTT.

There are many counts of this clonotype. The rearrangement joins TRBV11-2 to TRBJ2-7, with D possibly matching TRBD1 (6 bases). The germline V gene encodes CDR1 SGHAT and CDR2 FQNNGV. The CDR3 runs 15 residues. The V and J ends lost 2 bases and 4 bases respectively, with 15 bases between them. The CDR3 loop reads CASSLLGAEPYEQYF. CDR3 nucleotide sequence: TGTGCCAGCAGCTTATTGGGGGCGGAACCGTACGAGCAGTACTTC. The entire variable domain, with the rest obtained from reference TRBV11-2 and TRBJ2-7, is as follows: EAGVAQSPRYKIIEKRQSVAFWCNPISGHATLYWYQQILGQGPKLLIQFQNNGVVDDSQLPKDRFSAERLKGVDSTLKIQPAKLEDSAVYLCASSLLGAEPYEQYFGPGTRLTVT.